The clone carrying this TCR beta chain was recorded many times. Its antigen is still unknown. The sample belongs to a study of T cells after yellow fever vaccination. TCRdb reprocessed the 5' RACE reads via MiXCR and lists one record per CDR3 protein. The sample lists more than 300,000 distinct CDR3 sequences, roughly 7% seen once, with 15% to 20% in the top ten. Whole-study findings and limits: Of the clonotypes, a small share occurred in both CD4 and CD8 compartments.

CDR1 is SQVTM, CDR2 ANQGSEA, per germline. The trim removed 0 bases at V and 6 bases at J, leaving 6 bases unmatched. The CDR3 length is 14 residues. V is TRBV29-1 and J is TRBJ2-3; 7 bases map to TRBD1. This specimen was PBMCs, taken about 41 days after the first yellow fever vaccination. This TCR was sampled from a man younger than 35 who received the YFV17D yellow fever vaccine. The CDR3 reads CSVEDRQGTDTQYF. The CDR3 nucleotides read TGCAGCGTTGAAGATAGACAGGGAACCGATACGCAGTATTTT.